Below are 29 T cell receptor beta chains sequenced from a single sample in a study of PD-L1 blockade in urothelial cancer. Sequenced by immunoSEQ multiplex PCR; TCRdb stores in-frame clones only, minus some. This table has under 40,000 clones, roughly 88% appearing once. The sample consisted of PBMCs, taken around atezolizumab (anti-PD-L1) treatment. The receptors were sampled from a man aged 55 to 70 with urothelial cancer.

The chain carries TRBV6-5 and TRBJ1-4; D is unresolved. The V and J ends lost 6 bases and 7 bases respectively, with 15 bases between them. The CDR3 is 14 amino acids. CDR1 is MNHEY and CDR2 is SVGAGI in the germline V gene. This CDR3 is CASRRTVHSEKLFF. In DNA form, the CDR3 reads TGTGCCAGCAGACGCACAGTACATAGTGAAAAACTGTTTTTT.

The V gene is TRBV7-2, the J gene TRBJ1-1; the D is unclear. Germline lookup yields CDR1 SGHTA and CDR2 FQGNSA. This CDR3 region has 14 residues. Trimming pared 2 bases from V and 1 base from J, leaving 8 bases between. The CDR3 reads CASSLTSGNTEAFF. CDR3 DNA sequence: TGTGCCAGCAGCTTAACTTCCGGGAACACTGAAGCTTTCTTT.

The chain recombines TRBV9 with TRBJ1-4; 7 nucleotides agree with TRBD1. Germline CDR1 SGDLS, CDR2 YYNGEE. The CDR3 covers 17 residues. Trimming removed 3 bases from V and 0 bases from J; junction bases left unmatched: 8. The CDR3 protein is CASSATGQISTNEKLFF. The CDR3 coding sequence is TGTGCCAGCAGCGCGACGGGACAGATATCAACTAATGAAAAACTGTTTTTT.

V is TRBV5-1 and J is TRBJ1-4; 10 bases are a match to TRBD1. The CDR3 consists of 15 residues. V was pared by 3 bases and J by 8 bases, with 7 bases of the junction left unmatched. CDR1 is SGHRS and CDR2 is YFSETQ in the germline V gene. This CDR3 is CASSSGTGVSEKLFF. CDR3 coding DNA: TGCGCCAGCAGCTCCGGGACAGGGGTCTCCGAAAAACTGTTTTTT.

The rearrangement links TRBV7-2 to TRBJ2-3, with TRBD1 matching over 7 bases. The J segment lost 0 bases and the V segment lost 4 bases, leaving 7 bases of the junction unmatched. The CDR3 is made up of 16 amino acids. The germline V gene encodes CDR1 SGHTA and CDR2 FQGNSA. DNA of the CDR3: TGTGCCAGCAGCTCCCGATGGACAGGAAGCACAGATACGCAGTATTTT. It specifies CASSSRWTGSTDTQYF.

This chain uses TRBV2 with TRBJ2-7, with 8 positions matching TRBD1. V lost 4 bases to trimming and J lost 5 bases; unmatched junction nucleotides: 10. CDR1 SNHLY and CDR2 FYNNEI come from the germline V gene. This CDR3 has 15 amino acids. Here the CDR3 reads CASSGDRGFVDEQYF. CDR3 coding DNA: TGTGCCAGCAGTGGAGACAGGGGATTCGTAGACGAGCAGTACTTC.

The gene calls are TRBV11-2 and TRBJ1-2; D perhaps matches TRBD1 (6 bases). The CDR3 has 15 residues. V was clipped by 4 bases and J by 3 bases, with 15 bases between them. Germline assignment: CDR1 SGHAT and CDR2 FQNNGV. CDR3 in DNA: TGTGCCAGCAGCTACGGGACATCCAACTACTATGGCTACACCTTC. Its translation is CASSYGTSNYYGYTF.

The gene calls are TRBV11-3 and TRBJ2-2; 8 nucleotides agree with TRBD2. Germline V CDR1 and CDR2: SGHNT, YENEEA. CDR3 length: 16 amino acids. The V segment lost 1 base and the J segment 8 bases; nucleotides outside the gene matches: 9. The CDR3 DNA is TGTGCCAGCAGCTTAGGCACTAGCGGAAAGGCTGGGGAGCTGTTTTTT. Amino acid sequence: CASSLGTSGKAGELFF.

The genes are TRBV5-1 and TRBJ2-3; tentatively, D is TRBD2 (5 bases). The V gene's germline CDR1 is SGHRS and CDR2 YFSETQ. Trimming removed 6 bases at V and 2 bases at J, with 10 bases between. This CDR3 region has 13 residues. CDR3 in amino acids: CASNERVTDTQYF. Written as DNA, the CDR3 is TGCGCCAGCAACGAGAGGGTCACAGATACGCAGTATTTT.

V usage is TRBV18 and J usage is TRBJ1-2; TRBD1 is a possible D gene (6 bases). V dropped 4 bases and J dropped 0 bases, with 12 bases sitting between them. This CDR3 is 15 amino acids long. The V gene's germline CDR1 is KGHSH and CDR2 LQKENI. In DNA form, the CDR3 reads TGTGCCAGCTCACAGGGGGGGGCCTCTAACTATGGCTACACCTTC. The encoded protein is CASSQGGASNYGYTF.

This chain links TRBV7-6 with TRBJ1-1; D is ambiguous. CDR1 is SGHVS, CDR2 FNYEAQ, per germline. V was pared by 2 bases and J by 3 bases, with 10 bases between. This CDR3 is 14 amino acids long. Here the CDR3 DNA reads TGTGCCAGCAGCTTAATAGGTCGGGACACTGAAGCTTTCTTT. It yields the protein CASSLIGRDTEAFF.

This clone appeared a single time. V gene TRBV5-1 combines with J gene TRBJ2-7; D possibly corresponds to TRBD1 (6 bases). Trimming took 0 bases from V and 2 from J, leaving 9 bases between them. This CDR3 is built from 14 residues. CDR1 is SGHRS, CDR2 YFSETQ, per germline. The CDR3 region has the DNA TGCGCCAGCAGCTTGGTACAGGGCACCTACGAGCAGTACTTC. Translating gives CASSLVQGTYEQYF.

This clone came up once. This chain connects TRBV5-4 to TRBJ1-2; 10 bases align to TRBD1. The CDR3 runs 15 residues. The trim removed 1 base at V and 4 bases at J, leaving 4 bases unmatched. From germline, CDR1 is SGHNT and CDR2 YYREEE (reference sequence). CDR3 DNA sequence: TGTGCCAGCAGCTTGTACCGGGACAGGGGCTATGGCTACACCTTC. Translation gives CASSLYRDRGYGYTF. The entire variable domain, with the rest obtained from reference TRBV5-4 and TRBJ1-2, is as follows: ETGVTQSPTHLIKTRGQQVTLRCSSQSGHNTVSWYQQALGQGPQFIFQYYREEENGRGNFPPRFSGLQFPNYSSELNVNALELDDSALYLCASSLYRDRGYGYTFGSGTRLTVV.

This chain joins TRBV19 and TRBJ2-6, with D perhaps TRBD2 (6 bases). Trimming took off 2 bases at V and 2 bases at J, with 10 bases between the two ends. The CDR3 totals 16 residues. Germline V gene data show CDR1 as LNHDA and CDR2 as SQIVND (reference sequence). The CDR3 loop reads CASSILSGAGANVLTF. DNA of the CDR3: TGTGCCAGTAGTATACTCTCGGGAGCTGGGGCCAACGTCCTGACTTTC.

This chain connects TRBV5-4 to TRBJ1-2; 10 nucleotides align to TRBD1. The CDR3 contains 13 residues. The V gene's germline CDR1 is SGHNT and CDR2 YYREEE (reference sequence). The V and J ends lost 0 bases and 13 bases, in that order; junction bases with no gene match: 6. The CDR3 bases are TGTGCCAGCAGCTTGGGGGGGACAGGGGTGTGCACCTTC. It yields the protein CASSLGGTGVCTF.

This clone appeared once. The V call is TRBV5-1, the J call TRBJ1-6, with D possibly matching TRBD1 (6 bases). Per germline, CDR1 SGHRS and CDR2 YFSETQ. The CDR3 loop spans 15 amino acids. The ends were cut back, 3 bases at V and 5 bases at J, with 12 bases in the middle. CDR3 nucleotide sequence: TGCGCCAGCAGCTGGGGGGGCCTGAATAATTCACCCCTCCACTTT. It encodes CASSWGGLNNSPLHF.

Only a few counts were recorded for this clone. The rearrangement uses TRBV27 and TRBJ1-5; TRBD1 matches at 8 bases. The CDR3 loop spans 14 amino acids. Germline assignment: CDR1 MNHEY and CDR2 SMNVEV (reference sequence). V lost 6 bases to trimming and J lost 7 bases; unmatched junction nucleotides: 8. CDR3 nucleotide sequence: TGTGCCAGCAGCCGTGGACAGGGATGGCAGCCCCAGCATTTT. Translation: CASSRGQGWQPQHF.

This chain joins TRBV28 and TRBJ1-3; D gene unclear. The V end lost 2 bases, the J end lost 0 bases, and 11 bases lay between the germline ends. CDR3 size: 16 residues. Germline CDR1 reads MDHEN; CDR2 reads SYDVKM. CDR3: CASSLGARDSGNTIYF. The CDR3, as DNA: TGTGCCAGCAGTTTAGGAGCCAGAGACTCTGGAAACACCATATATTTT.

The genes are TRBV7-2 and TRBJ1-3, with 9 nucleotides matching TRBD1. Germline assignment: CDR1 SGHTA and CDR2 FQGNSA. V was pared by 4 bases and J by 3 bases, with 7 bases of the junction left unmatched. The CDR3 loop spans 16 amino acids. The CDR3 is CASSSTGQGFGNTIYF. CDR3 in DNA: TGTGCCAGCAGCTCGACGGGACAGGGTTTTGGAAACACCATATATTTT.

V gene TRBV5-4 combines with J gene TRBJ1-5; no definite D call. V lost 2 bases and J 7 bases, leaving 10 bases between the germline ends. The length of the CDR3 is 13 residues. Germline values: CDR1 SGHNT, CDR2 YYREEE (reference sequence). The CDR3 bases are TGTGCCAGCAGCTTAGACAATCAACAGCCCCAGCATTTT. Its translation: CASSLDNQQPQHF.

This clone was seen only once. The chain carries TRBV11-2 and TRBJ1-2; no definite D call. Germline V gives CDR1 SGHAT, CDR2 FQNNGV. Trimming left V 6 bases short and J 4 bases short, with 18 bases between. CDR3 length: 15 residues. This CDR3 reads CASRTSRAPSYGYTF. The CDR3 nucleotides are TGTGCCAGCAGGACCTCGAGGGCCCCCAGCTATGGCTACACCTTC.

The genes are TRBV5-4 and TRBJ2-5, with 7 bases matching TRBD1. V shed 1 base, J shed 5 bases, and the junction held 8 bases outside the gene matches. Germline CDR1 is SGHNT and CDR2 is YYREEE (reference sequence). This CDR3 has 15 amino acids. The CDR3 here is CASSLTRGRGETQYF. In DNA form, the CDR3 reads TGTGCCAGCAGCTTGACTAGGGGGCGCGGGGAGACCCAGTACTTC.

The chain recombines TRBV6-5 with TRBJ2-7; possibly TRBD1 for D (5 bases). CDR1 is MNHEY and CDR2 is SVGAGI in the germline V gene. The CDR3 consists of 15 residues. V was clipped by 8 bases and J by 1 base, with 18 bases between them. CDR3 coding DNA: TGTGCCAGCTATAAACAGGCACGAGGATCCTACGAGCAGTACTTC. Its protein product is CASYKQARGSYEQYF.

This chain joins TRBV9 and TRBJ2-5; 9 bases align to TRBD2. The germline CDR1 and CDR2 sequences are SGDLS and YYNGEE. The CDR3 runs 16 residues. The V and J ends lost 4 bases and 1 base, in that order; junction bases with no gene match: 8. CDR3 sequence: CASSSQRGALQETQYF. The CDR3 bases are TGTGCCAGCAGCTCCCAGCGGGGGGCCCTCCAAGAGACCCAGTACTTC.

V usage is TRBV30 and J usage is TRBJ2-7; tentative D call: TRBD2 (5 bases). V was trimmed by 1 base and J by 2 bases, leaving 9 bases between them. CDR3 length equals 13 residues. The V gene's germline CDR1 is GTSNPN and CDR2 SVGIG (reference sequence). As DNA, the CDR3 is TGTGCCTGGAGTGGGCGGGTGACCTACGAGCAGTACTTC. Protein sequence: CAWSGRVTYEQYF.

This clone was seen once. CDR3 region: CASRATGGTYGYTF. The CDR3 nucleotides are TGTGCCAGCAGAGCGACAGGGGGGACCTATGGCTACACCTTC. The chain couples TRBV27 to TRBJ1-2; TRBD1 matches at 9 bases. Per germline, CDR1 MNHEY and CDR2 SMNVEV (reference sequence). The CDR3 is 14 amino acids. Germline trimming cut 6 bases from V and 4 bases from J; bases unmatched to any gene: 6.

The genes are TRBV23-1 and TRBJ1-5, with D tentatively TRBD1 (5 bases). TRBV23-1 is an ORF for which the function is uncertain. The CDR3 is 14 residues long. V was trimmed by 4 bases and J by 2 bases, leaving 9 bases between them. CDR3 nucleotide sequence: TGCGCCAGCAGTCTGTGGGGGGGCAATCAGCCCCAGCATTTT. It codes for CASSLWGGNQPQHF.

The chain is built from TRBV5-8 and TRBJ2-2, with 11 bases matching TRBD2. The ends lost 0 bases at V and 4 bases at J; junction bases unmatched: 2. The length of the CDR3 is 16 residues. The germline V gene encodes CDR1 SGHTS and CDR2 YDEGEE. The CDR3 region is CASSLVLAGATGELFF. Here the CDR3 DNA reads TGTGCCAGCAGCTTGGTACTAGCGGGAGCCACCGGGGAGCTGTTTTTT.

J is TRBJ1-1 and V is TRBV18, with D possibly matching TRBD1 (6 bases). CDR3 length: 13 residues. Germline V gene lookup returns CDR1 KGHSH and CDR2 LQKENI. V lost 6 bases to trimming and J lost 2 bases, with 10 bases between them. CDR3 residues: CASSLDRNTEAFF. In nucleotides, the CDR3 is TGTGCCAGCTCTTTGGACAGAAACACTGAAGCTTTCTTT.